This T cell receptor beta chain was obtained from a study of pediatric ulcerative colitis. This table comes from immunoSEQ multiplex PCR, and its TCRdb copy is limited to in-frame clones, with some not included. Here the sample spans under 6,000 clones, around 94% being singletons. Comment on this clone: Its target is unknown.

The junction had 7 bases not matched to a gene; V was cut back by 5 bases and J by 9 bases. Per germline, CDR1 LNHNV and CDR2 YYDKDF (reference sequence). The CDR3 runs to 14 residues. Study-wide points: Substantially fewer templates came from two patients' blood samples. Acute severe colitis showed lower rectal diversity from clonal expansions.

The source of this sequence is a boy aged 5-17 years who was a control in a study of pediatric ulcerative colitis. The rearrangement uses TRBV15 and TRBJ2-1; 10 bases agree with TRBD2. The material sequenced was blood. The CDR3 region has the DNA TGTGCCACCAGCGAGGGACTAGCGAGAGGTGAGCAGTTCTTC. It encodes CATSEGLARGEQFF.